This TCR beta chain was found in a study of neurological immune-mediated disorders. TCRdb independently ran MiXCR on the 5' RACE reads; one entry per CDR3 protein. The sample lists about 24,000 distinct CDR3 sequences, roughly 12% occurring once. Trimming removed 2 bases from V and 5 bases from J; junction bases left unmatched: 5. CDR1 is SGHRS and CDR2 is YFSETQ in the germline V gene. This CDR3 spans 15 amino acids. This clonotype was observed at least ten times. The rearrangement links TRBV5-1 to TRBJ2-2; the match to TRBD1 covers 8 bases. The clonotype originates from a woman in her thirties or forties with HTLV-1-associated myelopathy (HAM/TSP). The sequenced material came from PBMCs. Here the CDR3 DNA reads TGCGCCAGCAGCTTCCAGGGGGCGCGTACCGGGGAGCTGTTTTTT. It yields the protein CASSFQGARTGELFF.